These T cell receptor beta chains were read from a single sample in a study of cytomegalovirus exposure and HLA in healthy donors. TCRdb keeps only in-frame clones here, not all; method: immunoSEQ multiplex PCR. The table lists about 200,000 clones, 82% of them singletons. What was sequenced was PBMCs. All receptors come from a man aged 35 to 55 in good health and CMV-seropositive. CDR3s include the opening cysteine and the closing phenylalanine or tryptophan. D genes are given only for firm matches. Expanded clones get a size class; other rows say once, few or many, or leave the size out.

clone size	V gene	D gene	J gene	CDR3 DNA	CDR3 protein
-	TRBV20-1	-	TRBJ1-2	TGCAGTGCTAGCTCGGTGTATGGCTACACCTTC	CSASSVYGYTF
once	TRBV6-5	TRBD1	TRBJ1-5	TGTGCCAGCAGTACCGGGACAGGGAACAATCAGCCCCAGCATTTT	CASSTGTGNNQPQHF
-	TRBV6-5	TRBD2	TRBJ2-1	TGTGCCAGCAGTGGATTAGCGGGAGGGCCTGGTGAGCAGTTCTTC	CASSGLAGGPGEQFF
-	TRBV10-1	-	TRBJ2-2	TGCGCCAGCAGTGAGTCGAGGCAGAACACCGGGGAGCTGTTTTTT	CASSESRQNTGELFF
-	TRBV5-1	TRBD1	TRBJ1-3	TGCGCCAGCAGCGAAAGTGTGGGACAGCGGTCGGACACCATATATTTT	CASSESVGQRSDTIYF
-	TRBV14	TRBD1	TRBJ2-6	TGTGCCAGCAGCCCCGGGACAGGGATCGCTGGGGCCAACGTCCTGACTTTC	CASSPGTGIAGANVLTF
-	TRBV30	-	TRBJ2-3	TGTGCCTGGAGTGTAGGGTTGGGGCAGCATACGCAGTATTTT	CAWSVGLGQHTQYF
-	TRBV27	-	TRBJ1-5	TGTGCCAGCAGTTCGACAGGCGGTGGCCCCCAGCATTTT	CASSSTGGGPQHF
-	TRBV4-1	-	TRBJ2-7	TGCGCCAGCAGCCAAGATGCGCTCGGAGCCTACGAGCAGTACTTC	CASSQDALGAYEQYF
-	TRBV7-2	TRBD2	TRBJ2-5	TGTGCCAGCAGCTTAGCGGGGACTAGCGGGAGGCGGACCCAGTACTTC	CASSLAGTSGRRTQYF
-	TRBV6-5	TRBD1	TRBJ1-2	TGTGCCAGCAGGCTGGGACAGGGGAACTATGGCTACACCTTC	CASRLGQGNYGYTF
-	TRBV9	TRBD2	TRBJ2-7	TGTGCCAGCAGCGTACAAGGACTAGCGGAACCCTACGAGCAGTACTTC	CASSVQGLAEPYEQYF
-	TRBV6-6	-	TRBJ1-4	TGTGCCAGCAGCCAAGAGGGGAGGGAGGATGAAAAACTGTTTTTT	CASSQEGREDEKLFF
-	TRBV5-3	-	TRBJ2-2	TGTGCCGGGGGACTCCCTAAGGGGGAGCTGTTTTTT	CAGGLPKGELFF
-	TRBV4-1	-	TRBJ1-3	TGCGCCAGCAGCCATTACCCGGGTTTGAATGGAAACACCATATATTTT	CASSHYPGLNGNTIYF
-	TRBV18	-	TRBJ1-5	TGTGCCAGCTCGGGGGGGGCTGATCAGCCCCAGCATTTT	CASSGGADQPQHF
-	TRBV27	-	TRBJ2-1	TGTGCCAGCAGGCCCTGGGGGGCCTACAATGAGCAGTTCTTC	CASRPWGAYNEQFF
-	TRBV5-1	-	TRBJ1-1	TGCGCCAGCAGCTTGTTAGGGGGCACTGAAGCTTTCTTT	CASSLLGGTEAFF
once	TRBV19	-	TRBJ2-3	TGTGCCAGTACCCCCCGGCCGACAGTCACAGATACGCAGTATTTT	CASTPRPTVTDTQYF
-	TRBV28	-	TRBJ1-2	TGTGCCAGCAGTCAAGGAGGCGGAAACTATGGCTACACCTTC	CASSQGGGNYGYTF
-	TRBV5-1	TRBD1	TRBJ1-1	TGCGCCAGCAGCCAGTCGGGACAGGGGAGCTCTGAAGCTTTCTTT	CASSQSGQGSSEAFF
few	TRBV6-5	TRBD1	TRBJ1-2	TGTGCCAGCAGTTACTCGGTGGGACAGCCCTATGGCTACACCTTC	CASSYSVGQPYGYTF
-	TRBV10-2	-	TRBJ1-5	TGCGCCAGCAGTGAGTATCCGGGGCAGCCCCAGCATTTT	CASSEYPGQPQHF
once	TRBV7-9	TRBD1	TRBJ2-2	TGTGCCAGCAGCCCTTTCATACAGGGGCCGAAGGGCGGGGAGCTGTTTTTT	CASSPFIQGPKGGELFF